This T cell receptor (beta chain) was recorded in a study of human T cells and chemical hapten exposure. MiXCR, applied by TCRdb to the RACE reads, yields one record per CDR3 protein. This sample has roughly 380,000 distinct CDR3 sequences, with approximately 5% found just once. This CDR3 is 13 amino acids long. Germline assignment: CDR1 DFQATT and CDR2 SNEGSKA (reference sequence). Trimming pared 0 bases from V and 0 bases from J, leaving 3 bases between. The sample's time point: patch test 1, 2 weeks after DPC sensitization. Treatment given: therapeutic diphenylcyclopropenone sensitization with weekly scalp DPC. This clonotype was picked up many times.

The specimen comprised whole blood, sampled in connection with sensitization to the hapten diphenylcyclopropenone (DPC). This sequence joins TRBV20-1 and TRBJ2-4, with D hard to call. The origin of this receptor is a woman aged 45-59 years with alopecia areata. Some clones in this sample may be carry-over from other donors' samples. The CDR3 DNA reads TGCAGTGCTAGAGAAATAGCCAAAAACATTCAGTACTTC. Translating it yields CSAREIAKNIQYF.